Sequencing of this T cell receptor beta chain was carried out in a study of T cell responses to AZD1222 COVID-19 vaccine. Generated by immunoSEQ multiplex PCR, the TCRdb table keeps only in-frame clones and is missing some. The table records roughly 150,000 clones, over 80% of them present only once. Both about-4-week and about-12-week second-dose recipients were combined. This CDR3 contains 16 residues. Germline-derived CDR1 and CDR2 are GTSNPN and SVGIG (reference sequence). Germline trimming cut 2 bases from V and 7 bases from J; bases unmatched to any gene: 10. The receptor was derived from an adult who received the AZD1222 COVID-19 vaccine. Sample: peripheral blood, taken 28 days after the second AZD1222 dose. The chain links TRBV30 to TRBJ1-5, with 11 bases that match TRBD1. Written as DNA, the CDR3 is TGTGCCTGGAGTCCCCGGGACAGGGGGAACGGGCAGCCCCAGCATTTT. This sequence encodes CAWSPRDRGNGQPQHF.